The rows below give T cell receptor beta chains drawn from one sample of a study of T cell responses to AZD1222 COVID-19 vaccine. Only in-frame clones appear in the TCRdb table, and some are missing; sequencing was by immunoSEQ multiplex PCR. The sample includes roughly 140,000 clones, 85% to 90% seen only once; the top ten take around 3%. The sample consisted of peripheral blood, taken 28 days after the second AZD1222 dose. The source is an adult who received the AZD1222 COVID-19 vaccine. Each CDR3 is given with its conserved first and last residue. Size is omitted from some rows. Given values are once, few, many or a class for expanded clones.

size: .; V: TRBV29-1; CDR3: CSAREGGMNTEAFF
size: once; V: TRBV19; CDR3: CASSRTSAISYEQYF
size: .; V: TRBV2; CDR3: CASSREQGGNGYTF
size: .; V: TRBV25-1; CDR3: CASSESRPGGETQYF
size: .; V: TRBV7-9; CDR3: CASSLVEEIEAFF
size: .; V: TRBV6-5; CDR3: CASTGSGNTIYF
size: few; V: TRBV20-1; CDR3: CSASSPDLQPQHF
size: once; V: TRBV7-9; CDR3: CASSSADLYF
size: .; V: TRBV6-5; CDR3: CASSYSRGWQQFF
size: .; V: TRBV28; CDR3: CASSPIATGVEQYF
size: .; V: TRBV9; CDR3: CASSVFVYGEQFF
size: .; V: TRBV7-2; CDR3: CASSYGDRGGEQYF
size: .; V: TRBV19; CDR3: CASSLPSPYGYTF
size: .; V: TRBV7-9; CDR3: CASSYGTGNTEAFF
size: once; V: TRBV30; CDR3: CACPAGPSSYNSPLHF
size: .; V: TRBV6-5; CDR3: CASRSWSTGELFF
size: .; V: TRBV11-2; CDR3: CASSPPDSYTEAFF
size: .; V: TRBV9; CDR3: CASSPNRGTPKEQFF
size: .; V: TRBV5-1; CDR3: CASSLVGTGRDYGYTF
size: .; V: TRBV28; CDR3: CASRPGQGRNTIYF
size: .; V: TRBV28; CDR3: CASSDRGYNSPLHF
size: once; V: TRBV5-1; CDR3: CASSQRTANTEAFF
size: once; V: TRBV3-1/TRBV3-2; CDR3: CASSLGTSWWSEQFF
size: .; V: TRBV6-1; CDR3: CASSEIVGGNYGYTF
size: .; V: TRBV7-9; CDR3: CASSLKETQYF
size: .; V: TRBV19; CDR3: CASSTEPGQNNSPLHF
size: few; V: TRBV28; CDR3: CASSTLLGSSGGGETQYF
size: .; V: TRBV18; CDR3: CASSTTGAHQPQHF
size: .; V: TRBV29-1; CDR3: CSVGLSPDTEAFF
size: .; V: TRBV3-1/TRBV3-2; CDR3: CASSQELGVTEAFF
size: .; V: TRBV5-5; CDR3: CASSLPTGGGGELFF
size: .; V: TRBV4-1; CDR3: CASSQYVVRRNEKLFF
size: .; V: TRBV7-3; CDR3: CASSSAWGEQYF
size: .; V: TRBV7-3; CDR3: CASSLISGQETQYF
size: .; V: TRBV5-1; CDR3: CASSLTGETEAFF
size: .; V: TRBV19; CDR3: CASRRAREVSNEQFF
size: .; V: TRBV28; CDR3: CASSLAGDTIYF
size: .; V: TRBV19; CDR3: CASKDTTNYGYTF
size: .; V: TRBV5-5; CDR3: CASSPEPGYGYTF
size: once; V: TRBV6-1; CDR3: CASSENYGYTF
size: .; V: TRBV5-1; CDR3: CASSLEGPRGGELFF
size: once; V: TRBV19; CDR3: CASSINSQPQHF